This T cell receptor (beta chain) was observed in a study of CD8+CD57+ T cells in acquired aplastic anemia. Genomic DNA provided the template from which TCR beta VDJ and CDR3 profiles were obtained. Each CDR3 protein is one row after TCRdb ran MiXCR on the reads. This sample has about 220,000 distinct CDR3 sequences, with 47% found just once. Patients chosen for sequencing had CD8+CD57+ cells that had expanded, as shown by flow cytometry. There were no patients without severe acquired aplastic anemia. Concerning this clonotype: Since a much larger clone is just one base distant, this may be a read error.

The CDR3 runs to 13 residues. From germline, CDR1 is MNHNS and CDR2 SASEGT. The sample consisted of sorted CD4+, CD8+, or CD8+CD57+ T cells (not recorded which) from PBMCs. The sequence was collected from a human donor with aplastic anemia. The V gene is TRBV6-1, the J gene TRBJ1-1; D gene ambiguous. The CDR3 reads CVSSYSGYTEAFF. The CDR3 DNA is TGTGTCAGCAGTTACTCGGGGTACACTGAAGCTTTCTTT.